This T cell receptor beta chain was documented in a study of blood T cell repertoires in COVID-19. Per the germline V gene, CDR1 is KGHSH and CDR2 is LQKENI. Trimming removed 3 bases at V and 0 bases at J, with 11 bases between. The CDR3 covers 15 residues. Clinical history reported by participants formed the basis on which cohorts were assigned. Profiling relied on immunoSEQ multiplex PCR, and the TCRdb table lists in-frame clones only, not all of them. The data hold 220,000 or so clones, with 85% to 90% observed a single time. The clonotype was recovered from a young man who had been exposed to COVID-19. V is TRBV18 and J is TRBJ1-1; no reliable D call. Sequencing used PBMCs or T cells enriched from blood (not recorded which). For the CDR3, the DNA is TGTGCCAGCTCACCCGCCCAAACTTTGAACACTGAAGCTTTCTTT. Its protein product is CASSPAQTLNTEAFF.